The 16 T cell receptor beta chains reported below all come from one sample, sequenced in a study of blood T cells in healthy people across ages. Primers used in a second PCR of about 6 to 12 cycles were a sample-barcoded 5' primer and a J-beta primer mix. TCRdb re-derived calls from the 5' RACE reads in MiXCR, one entry per CDR3 protein. The repertoire holds hundreds of thousands of distinct CDR3 sequences, with roughly 58% as singletons. The specimen sequenced was blood. The receptors originated from a man aged 60 to 69 in good health.

This clonotype was seen more than once but under ten times. The rearrangement links TRBV3-1 to TRBJ2-6; weak D call: TRBD2 (5 bases). Trimming removed 3 bases from V and 0 bases from J, with 12 bases in between. This CDR3 has 17 amino acids. Germline V gives CDR1 LGHDT, CDR2 YNNKEL (reference sequence). For the CDR3, the DNA is TGTGCCAGCAGCCACCGGCTAGCAGACTCTGGGGCCAACGTCCTGACTTTC. Its protein is CASSHRLADSGANVLTF.

This clonotype was seen a few times. The rearrangement uses TRBV9 and TRBJ2-1; D remains unclear. Trimming stripped 3 bases from V and 6 bases from J, with 10 bases between. The CDR3 runs 13 residues. Germline V gene lookup returns CDR1 SGDLS and CDR2 YYNGEE. The CDR3 nucleotides are TGTGCCAGCAGCGAGACCCCCTCCAATGAGCAGTTCTTC. As protein: CASSETPSNEQFF.

This rearrangement joins TRBV6-6 to TRBJ2-7, with TRBD1 matching 7 bases. The J call may be incorrect, as the DNA end agrees better with TRBJ2-5. CDR3 length equals 14 residues. The germline V gene has CDR1 MNHNY and CDR2 SVGAGI (reference sequence). The CDR3: CASEEARGKETQYF. CDR3 DNA: TGTGCCTCGGAGGAGGCCAGGGGGAAGGAGACCCAGTACTTC.

This clonotype appeared a few times. V is TRBV7-8 and J is TRBJ2-5; D is undetermined. Germline lookup yields CDR1 SGHVS and CDR2 FQNEAQ. This CDR3 region has 14 residues. V shed 3 bases and J shed 1 base, with 9 bases lying between them. CDR3 in amino acids: CASSFDNFQETQYF. Written as DNA, the CDR3 is TGTGCCAGCAGCTTTGACAATTTCCAAGAGACCCAGTACTTC.

The V call is TRBV20-1, the J call TRBJ1-2, with 7 bases aligning to TRBD1. This CDR3 is built from 16 residues. Germline lookup yields CDR1 DFQATT and CDR2 SNEGSKA (reference sequence). V was clipped by 3 bases and J by 0 bases; unmatched bases: 10. The CDR3 loop reads CSASPGQTLANYGYTF. The CDR3 bases are TGCAGTGCTAGCCCGGGACAGACCTTAGCTAACTATGGCTACACCTTC.

The CDR3 DNA sequence: TGCAGTGCTAGAGATCCGAAGGCGGGGGGGACTGGGGAGACCCAGTACTTC. Its translation: CSARDPKAGGTGETQYF. The chain recombines TRBV20-1 with TRBJ2-5, with 9 positions matching TRBD2. This CDR3 is built from 17 residues. V was pared by 0 bases and J by 5 bases, with 13 bases of the junction left unmatched. Germline V CDR1 and CDR2: DFQATT, SNEGSKA (reference sequence).

This clonotype was seen more than once but under ten times. This chain joins TRBV6-5 and TRBJ2-5; weak D call: TRBD1 (5 bases). The better agreement between TRBJ2-7 and the DNA end casts doubt on the J call. CDR1 and CDR2 (germline): MNHEY, SVGAGI. The CDR3 spans 12 residues. Here the CDR3 DNA reads TGTGCCAGCAGTGGTCCAGGGAACGAGCAGTACTTC. It is translated as CASSGPGNEQYF.

J is TRBJ1-1 and V is TRBV20-1; D unclear. Germline loops: CDR1 DFQATT, CDR2 SNEGSKA (reference sequence). V lost 2 bases to trimming and J lost 3 bases, with 7 bases between them. There are 12 residues in the CDR3. The DNA of the CDR3 is TGCAGTGCTAGAACTGGGCACACTGAAGCTTTCTTT. Protein product: CSARTGHTEAFF.

A few counts support this clonotype. The chain couples TRBV7-2 to TRBJ2-4; 9 bases agree with TRBD1. The assigned J gene may be wrong: the sequence end matches TRBJ2-7 better. This CDR3 comprises 13 residues. CDR1 is SGHTA and CDR2 is FQGNSA in the germline V gene. CDR3 sequence reads: CASSSQTGGEQYF. CDR3 in DNA: TGTGCCAGCAGCTCCCAGACAGGGGGCGAGCAGTACTTC.

The V gene is TRBV6-4, the J gene TRBJ2-1; D possibly corresponds to TRBD1 (5 bases). The ends were cut back, 3 bases at V and 8 bases at J, with 11 bases in the middle. Germline CDR1 MRHNA, CDR2 SNTAGT. CDR3 size: 13 residues. CDR3 bases: TGTGCCAGCAGTGAGGATACAGGCTATGAGCAGTTCTTC. This sequence encodes CASSEDTGYEQFF.

This clonotype showed up just a few times. This chain uses TRBV3-1 with TRBJ2-1, with 12 bases lining up with TRBD2. Germline CDR1 and CDR2: LGHDT and YNNKEL (reference sequence). The CDR3 loop spans 16 amino acids. The J segment lost 3 bases and the V segment lost 4 bases, leaving 4 bases of the junction unmatched. For the CDR3, the DNA is TGTGCCAGCAGCCGGACTAGCGGGACGAACTACAATGAGCAGTTCTTC. Its protein is CASSRTSGTNYNEQFF.

This clonotype was recorded only once. The gene calls are TRBV28 and TRBJ2-4, with 8 bases that match TRBD1. V lost 7 bases and J lost 3; bases outside the gene matches: 8. Germline lookup yields CDR1 MDHEN and CDR2 SYDVKM. The CDR3 has 15 amino acids. DNA for the CDR3: TGTGCCAGCACCGCAGGGGGCGCAGGCAAAAACATTCAGTACTTC. Its translation is CASTAGGAGKNIQYF.

This clonotype has a count of ten or more. The J gene is TRBJ2-7, the V gene TRBV6-5; TRBD1 matches at 7 bases. Germline assignment: CDR1 MNHEY and CDR2 SVGAGI. The trim removed 6 bases at V and 3 bases at J, leaving 2 bases unmatched. CDR3 size: 12 residues. The CDR3 sequence: CASSRDSYEQYF. In DNA, the CDR3 is TGTGCCAGCAGCCGGGACAGCTACGAGCAGTACTTC.

Comments on this clonotype: One end of the junction fails to match germline, which may point to a read error. The chain is built from TRBV10-3 and TRBJ2-7, with a possible D match to TRBD2 (5 bases). The CDR3 runs to 15 residues. CDR1 is ENHRY and CDR2 is SYGVKD in the germline V gene. CDR3 DNA sequence: TGTGCCCTCAGTGAGTCCCCCCGGGGAAGCTACGAGCAGTACTTC. Translation gives CALSESPRGSYEQYF.

This clonotype turned up a few times. The V call is TRBV7-9, the J call TRBJ2-1; TRBD1 or TRBD2 may be the D gene (6 bases each). Germline V gene sequence: CDR1 SEHNR, CDR2 FQNEAQ (reference sequence). This CDR3 is 15 amino acids long. V was trimmed by 1 base and J by 4 bases, leaving 11 bases between them. The chain's CDR3 is CASSLDAGTYNEQFF. The CDR3 coding sequence is TGTGCCAGCAGCTTAGATGCGGGGACATACAATGAGCAGTTCTTC.

The chain couples TRBV29-1 to TRBJ2-7; D possibly corresponds to TRBD2 (5 bases). TRBJ2-5 matches the DNA end more closely, so the J call is doubtful. Germline V gives CDR1 SQVTM, CDR2 ANQGSEA. CDR3 length: 12 amino acids. CDR3 DNA sequence: TGCAGCGTTGTATCAGTCGGAGGGACCCAGTACTTC. Its translation is CSVVSVGGTQYF.